Listed below are T cell receptor beta chains from one sample, sequenced in a study of blood T cell repertoires in COVID-19. Only in-frame clones appear in the TCRdb table, and some are missing; sequencing was by immunoSEQ multiplex PCR. The sample shows some 200,000 clones, roughly nine tenths of them seen only once. Sequencing was done on a sample of PBMCs or T cells enriched from blood (not recorded which). The origin of the receptors is a woman aged 50 to 60 in a cohort exposed to, infected with or recovered from COVID-19 (not recorded which). Both conserved end residues are trimmed from each CDR3.

J,V,CDR3
TRBJ2-7,TRBV5-4,ASSAGGNEAYEQY
TRBJ1-2,TRBV7-8,ASSRAAAQGYT
TRBJ1-4,TRBV6-5,ASRPGVSGEKLF
TRBJ1-4,TRBV6-5,ASSHRTGDEKLF
TRBJ2-3,TRBV9,ASSATSGGDTDTQY
TRBJ2-1,TRBV6-6,ASSYSSEQF
TRBJ1-3,TRBV9,ASSARGRNTIY
TRBJ1-1,TRBV9,ASSVAGVGNTEAF
TRBJ1-5,TRBV2,ASSEAPQGEGQPQH
TRBJ1-2,TRBV28,ASRNTGGRSYGYT
TRBJ1-2,TRBV28,ASSPAGGYT
TRBJ1-2,TRBV9,ASSDGLGSVYGYT
TRBJ2-3,TRBV7-2,ASSLAASGGYLTDTQY
TRBJ1-1,TRBV6-6,ASTGVNNEAF
TRBJ2-1,TRBV4-2,ASSQDRGLGGSEQF
TRBJ2-7,TRBV6-5,ASSPDTPYEQY
TRBJ2-5,TRBV12-3/TRBV12-4,ASTPGETQY
TRBJ1-4,TRBV29-1,SAGLSGEKLF
TRBJ2-2,TRBV7-9,ASSSQGPGELF
TRBJ2-1,TRBV7-2,ASSLAPGLAGALF
TRBJ1-4,TRBV30,AWNRGGQLLF
TRBJ2-7,TRBV5-4,ASSSGLVEYEQY
TRBJ1-4,TRBV6-5,ASIDLDRGYEKLF
TRBJ2-3,TRBV4-3,ASSQDLRGTDTQY
TRBJ1-1,TRBV4-3,ASSHGTVYTEAF
TRBJ2-4,TRBV6-2/TRBV6-3,ASSFRGLAGNIQY
TRBJ1-6,TRBV19,ASSPPGRDLNSPLH
TRBJ1-2,TRBV4-1,ASSQLDRGGFGYT
TRBJ2-5,TRBV28,ASSSPLLETQY
TRBJ1-1,TRBV20-1,SASRGGTEAF
TRBJ2-1,TRBV4-3,ASSQSNRVKF
TRBJ2-2,TRBV21-1,ASSKVGGRITGELF
TRBJ1-1,TRBV5-5,ASSRGTGGQDTEAF
TRBJ1-5,TRBV10-3,AISESDSTQPQH
TRBJ2-5,TRBV30,ACSNTPGAQY
TRBJ1-5,TRBV18,ASSPVSGGQQPQH
TRBJ1-1,TRBV6-5,ASSYVGARMNAEAF
TRBJ1-2,TRBV5-1,ASTDGSAYGYT
TRBJ1-5,TRBV7-6,ASSLGGGTGGDQPQH
TRBJ1-3,TRBV30,AWRDRQGTILNTIY
TRBJ1-4,TRBV2,ASRIQGAGDEKLF
TRBJ2-3,TRBV5-1,ASRAGGSTDTQY
TRBJ2-3,TRBV7-3,ASSRGQRRSTDTQY
TRBJ1-4,TRBV7-2,ASRPRGTTNEKLF
TRBJ1-2,TRBV20-1,SASPGQGDAYGYT
TRBJ2-1,TRBV10-3,AIRSRGGNEQF
TRBJ1-1,TRBV28,ASRTPAMNTEAF
TRBJ2-1,TRBV25-1,ASGAGVGANEQF
TRBJ1-2,TRBV5-1,ASSWGQGNGYT
TRBJ1-3,TRBV30,AWSLSGNTIY
TRBJ1-6,TRBV2,ASRMTGAIFSPLH
TRBJ2-7,TRBV5-1,ASSTGGSVEQY
TRBJ1-2,TRBV6-5,ASRQTNLYGYT
TRBJ2-1,TRBV5-1,ASSLQGQVNEQF